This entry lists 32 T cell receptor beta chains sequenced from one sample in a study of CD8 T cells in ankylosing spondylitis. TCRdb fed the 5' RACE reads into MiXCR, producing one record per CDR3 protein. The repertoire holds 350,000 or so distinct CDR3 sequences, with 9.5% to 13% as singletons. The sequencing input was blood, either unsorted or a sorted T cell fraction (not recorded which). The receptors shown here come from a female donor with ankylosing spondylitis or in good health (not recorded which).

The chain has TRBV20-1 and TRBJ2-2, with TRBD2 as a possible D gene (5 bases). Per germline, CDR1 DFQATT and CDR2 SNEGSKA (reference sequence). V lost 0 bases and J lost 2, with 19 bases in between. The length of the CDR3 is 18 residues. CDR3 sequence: CSARDPFGLEGNTGELFF. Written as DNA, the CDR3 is TGCAGTGCTAGAGACCCATTTGGTCTTGAGGGTAACACCGGGGAGCTGTTTTTT.

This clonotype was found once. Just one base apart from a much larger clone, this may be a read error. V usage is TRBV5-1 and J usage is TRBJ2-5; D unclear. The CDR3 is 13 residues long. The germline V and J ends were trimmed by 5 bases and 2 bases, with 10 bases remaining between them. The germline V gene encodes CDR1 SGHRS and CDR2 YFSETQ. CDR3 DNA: TGCGCCAGCAGACAAGCTCGACAAGAGACCCAGTACTTC. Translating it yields CASRQARQETQYF.

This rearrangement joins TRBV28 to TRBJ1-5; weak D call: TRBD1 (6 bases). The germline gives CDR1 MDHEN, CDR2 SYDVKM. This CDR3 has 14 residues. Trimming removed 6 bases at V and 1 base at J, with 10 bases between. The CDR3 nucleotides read TGTGCCAGCAGGGAACAGGGAAGCAATCAGCCCCAGCATTTT. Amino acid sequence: CASREQGSNQPQHF.

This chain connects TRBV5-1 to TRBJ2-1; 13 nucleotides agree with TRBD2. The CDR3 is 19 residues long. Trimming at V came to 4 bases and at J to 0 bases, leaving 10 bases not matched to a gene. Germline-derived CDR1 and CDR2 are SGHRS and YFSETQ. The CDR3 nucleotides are TGCGCCAGCAGCCAAAGGACTAGCGGGAGAACGAGCTCCTACAATGAGCAGTTCTTC. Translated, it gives CASSQRTSGRTSSYNEQFF.

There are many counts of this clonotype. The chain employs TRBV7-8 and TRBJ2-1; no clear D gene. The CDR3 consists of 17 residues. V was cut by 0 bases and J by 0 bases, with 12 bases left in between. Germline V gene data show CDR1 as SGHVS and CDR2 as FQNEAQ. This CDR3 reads CASSLAGSWASYNEQFF. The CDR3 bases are TGTGCCAGCAGCTTAGCTGGCAGCTGGGCCTCCTACAATGAGCAGTTCTTC.

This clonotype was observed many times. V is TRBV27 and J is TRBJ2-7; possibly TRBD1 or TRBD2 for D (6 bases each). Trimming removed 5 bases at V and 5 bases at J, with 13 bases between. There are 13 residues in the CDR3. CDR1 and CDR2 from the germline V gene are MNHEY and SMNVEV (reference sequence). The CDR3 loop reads CASSERGRHEQYF. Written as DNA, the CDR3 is TGTGCCAGCAGTGAACGGGGGCGCCACGAGCAGTACTTC.

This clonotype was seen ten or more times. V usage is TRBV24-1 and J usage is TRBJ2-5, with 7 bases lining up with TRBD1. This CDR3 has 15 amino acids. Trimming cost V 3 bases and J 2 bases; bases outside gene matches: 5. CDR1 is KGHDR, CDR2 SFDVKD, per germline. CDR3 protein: CATSDPRGQQETQYF. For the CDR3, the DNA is TGTGCCACCAGTGATCCTAGGGGACAGCAAGAGACCCAGTACTTC.

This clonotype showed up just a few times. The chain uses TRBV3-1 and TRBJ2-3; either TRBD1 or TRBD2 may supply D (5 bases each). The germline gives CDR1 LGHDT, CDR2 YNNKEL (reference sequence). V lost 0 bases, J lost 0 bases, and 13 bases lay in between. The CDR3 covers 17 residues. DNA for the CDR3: TGTGCCAGCAGCCAAGATGAGGGGCGGAGGAGCACAGATACGCAGTATTTT. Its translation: CASSQDEGRRSTDTQYF.

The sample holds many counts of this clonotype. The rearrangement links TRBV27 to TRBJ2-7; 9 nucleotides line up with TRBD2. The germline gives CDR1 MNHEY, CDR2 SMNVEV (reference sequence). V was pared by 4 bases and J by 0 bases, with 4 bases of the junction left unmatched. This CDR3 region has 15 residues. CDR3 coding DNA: TGTGCCAGCAGTTCCATAGCGGGAGTCTCCTACGAGCAGTACTTC. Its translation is CASSSIAGVSYEQYF.

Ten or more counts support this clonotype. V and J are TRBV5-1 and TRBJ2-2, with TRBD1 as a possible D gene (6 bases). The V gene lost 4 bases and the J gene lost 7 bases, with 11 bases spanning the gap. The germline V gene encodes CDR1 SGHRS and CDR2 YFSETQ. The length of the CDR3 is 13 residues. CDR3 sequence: CASSTGQIGELFF. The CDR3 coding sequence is TGCGCCAGCAGCACAGGACAGATCGGGGAGCTGTTTTTT.

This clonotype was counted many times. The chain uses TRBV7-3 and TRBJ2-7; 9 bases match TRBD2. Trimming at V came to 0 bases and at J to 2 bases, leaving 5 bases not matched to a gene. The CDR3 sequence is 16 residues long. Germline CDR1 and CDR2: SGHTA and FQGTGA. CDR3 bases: TGTGCCAGCAGCTTAACCCGGCTAGCGGGAACCTACGAGCAGTACTTC. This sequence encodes CASSLTRLAGTYEQYF. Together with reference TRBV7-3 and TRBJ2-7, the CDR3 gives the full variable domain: GAGVSQTPSNKVTEKGKYVELRCDPISGHTALYWYRQSLGQGPEFLIYFQGTGAADDSGLPNDRFFAVRPEGSVSTLKIQRTERGDSAVYLCASSLTRLAGTYEQYFGPGTRLTVT.

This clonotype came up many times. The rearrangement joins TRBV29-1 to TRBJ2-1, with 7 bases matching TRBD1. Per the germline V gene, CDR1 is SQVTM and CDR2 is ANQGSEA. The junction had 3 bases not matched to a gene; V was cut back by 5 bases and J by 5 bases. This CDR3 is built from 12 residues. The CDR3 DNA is TGCAGCGTTCGCAGGGGGAACAATGAGCAGTTCTTC. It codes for CSVRRGNNEQFF.

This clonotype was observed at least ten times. This CDR3 is CASGEQGWAFF. CDR3 sequence (DNA): TGTGCCAGCGGGGAACAGGGTTGGGCTTTCTTT. This rearrangement joins TRBV9 to TRBJ1-1, with D possibly matching TRBD1 (6 bases). Germline V lookup: CDR1 SGDLS, CDR2 YYNGEE. Trimming cost V 7 bases and J 11 bases, with 15 bases left between them. CDR3 size: 11 residues.

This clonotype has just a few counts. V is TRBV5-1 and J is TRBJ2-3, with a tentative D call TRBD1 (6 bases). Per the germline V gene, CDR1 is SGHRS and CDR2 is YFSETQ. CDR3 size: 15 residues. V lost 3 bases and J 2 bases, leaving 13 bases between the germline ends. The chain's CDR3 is CASSSGVGATDTQYF. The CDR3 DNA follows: TGCGCCAGCAGCTCAGGGGTGGGGGCCACAGATACGCAGTATTTT. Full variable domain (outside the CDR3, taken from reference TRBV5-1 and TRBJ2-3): KAGVTQTPRYLIKTRGQQVTLSCSPISGHRSVSWYQQTPGQGLQFLFEYFSETQRNKGNFPGRFSGRQFSNSRSEMNVSTLELGDSALYLCASSSGVGATDTQYFGPGTRLTVL.

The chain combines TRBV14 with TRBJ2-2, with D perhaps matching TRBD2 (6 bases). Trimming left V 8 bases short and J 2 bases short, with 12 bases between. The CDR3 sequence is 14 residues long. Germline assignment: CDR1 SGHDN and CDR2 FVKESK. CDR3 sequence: CASSTRLNTGELFF. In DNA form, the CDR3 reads TGTGCCAGCTCGACTAGGCTAAACACCGGGGAGCTGTTTTTT.

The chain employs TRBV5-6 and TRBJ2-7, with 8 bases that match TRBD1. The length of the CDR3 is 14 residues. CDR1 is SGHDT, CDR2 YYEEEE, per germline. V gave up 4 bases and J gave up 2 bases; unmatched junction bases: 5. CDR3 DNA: TGTGCCAGCAGCCGGACAGGGACCACCTACGAGCAGTACTTC. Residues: CASSRTGTTYEQYF.

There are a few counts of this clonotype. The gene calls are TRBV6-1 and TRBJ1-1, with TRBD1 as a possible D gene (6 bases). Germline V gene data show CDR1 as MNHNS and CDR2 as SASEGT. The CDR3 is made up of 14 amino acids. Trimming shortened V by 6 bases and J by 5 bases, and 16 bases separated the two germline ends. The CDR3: CASSPQRGGTEAFF. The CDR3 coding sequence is TGTGCCAGCAGCCCGCAGAGGGGGGGGACTGAAGCTTTCTTT.

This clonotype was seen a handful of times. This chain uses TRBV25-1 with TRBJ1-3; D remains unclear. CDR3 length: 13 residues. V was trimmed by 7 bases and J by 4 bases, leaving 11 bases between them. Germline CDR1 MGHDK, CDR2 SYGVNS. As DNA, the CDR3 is TGTGCCAGCACTCGGGCGTCGGGAAACACCATATATTTT. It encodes CASTRASGNTIYF.

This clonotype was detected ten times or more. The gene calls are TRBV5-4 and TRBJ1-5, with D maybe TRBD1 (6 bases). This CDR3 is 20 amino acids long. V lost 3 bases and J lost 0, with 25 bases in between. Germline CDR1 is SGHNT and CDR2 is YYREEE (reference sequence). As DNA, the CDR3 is TGTGCCAGCAGCTGGGAGGATCTTCGCTTTCAGGGGCTTAGCAATCAGCCCCAGCATTTT. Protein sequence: CASSWEDLRFQGLSNQPQHF.

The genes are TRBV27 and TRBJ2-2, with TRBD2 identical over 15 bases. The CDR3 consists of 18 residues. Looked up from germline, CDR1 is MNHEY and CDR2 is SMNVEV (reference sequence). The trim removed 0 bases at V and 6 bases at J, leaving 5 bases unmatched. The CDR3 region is CASSLSRTSGRAAGELFF. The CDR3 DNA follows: TGTGCCAGCAGTTTATCTCGGACTAGCGGGAGGGCCGCCGGGGAGCTGTTTTTT.

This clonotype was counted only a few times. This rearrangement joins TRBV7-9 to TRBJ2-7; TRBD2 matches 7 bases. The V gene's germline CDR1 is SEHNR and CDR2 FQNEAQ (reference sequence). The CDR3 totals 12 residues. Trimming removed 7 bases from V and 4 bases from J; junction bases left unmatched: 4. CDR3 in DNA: TGTGCCAGCATCGGGGAGGGGTACGAGCAGTACTTC. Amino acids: CASIGEGYEQYF.

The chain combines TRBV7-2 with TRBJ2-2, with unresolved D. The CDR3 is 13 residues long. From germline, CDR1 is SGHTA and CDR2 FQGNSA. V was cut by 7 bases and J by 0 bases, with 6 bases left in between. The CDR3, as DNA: TGTGCCAGCAATCAGGCGAACACCGGGGAGCTGTTTTTT. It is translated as CASNQANTGELFF.

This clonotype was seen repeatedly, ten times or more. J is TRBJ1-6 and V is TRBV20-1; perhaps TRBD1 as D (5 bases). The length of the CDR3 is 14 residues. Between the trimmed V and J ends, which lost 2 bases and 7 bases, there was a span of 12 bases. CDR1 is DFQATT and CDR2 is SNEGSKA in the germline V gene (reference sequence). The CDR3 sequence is CSARKGSRNSPLHF. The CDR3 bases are TGCAGTGCTAGAAAGGGGAGTAGAAATTCACCCCTCCACTTT.

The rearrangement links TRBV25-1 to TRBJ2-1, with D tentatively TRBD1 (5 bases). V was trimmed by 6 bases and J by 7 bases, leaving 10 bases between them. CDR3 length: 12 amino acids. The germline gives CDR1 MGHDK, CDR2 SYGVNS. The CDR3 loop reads CASRGVRNEQFF. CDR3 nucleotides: TGTGCCAGCAGAGGGGTGAGAAATGAGCAGTTCTTC.

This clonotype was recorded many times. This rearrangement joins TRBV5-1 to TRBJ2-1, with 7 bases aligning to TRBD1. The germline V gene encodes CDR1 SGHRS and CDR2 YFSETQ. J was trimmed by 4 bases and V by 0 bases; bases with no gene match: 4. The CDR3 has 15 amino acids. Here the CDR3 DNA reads TGCGCCAGCAGCTTGGAGGGGACAGCGTACAATGAGCAGTTCTTC. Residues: CASSLEGTAYNEQFF. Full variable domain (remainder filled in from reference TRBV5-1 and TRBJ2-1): KAGVTQTPRYLIKTRGQQVTLSCSPISGHRSVSWYQQTPGQGLQFLFEYFSETQRNKGNFPGRFSGRQFSNSRSEMNVSTLELGDSALYLCASSLEGTAYNEQFFGPGTRLTVL.

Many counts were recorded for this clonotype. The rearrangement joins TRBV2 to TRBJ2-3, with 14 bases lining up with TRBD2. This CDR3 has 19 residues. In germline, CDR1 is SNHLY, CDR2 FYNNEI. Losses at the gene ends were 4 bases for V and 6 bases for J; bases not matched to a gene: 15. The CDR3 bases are TGTGCCAGCAGTGTAGTAAGGACTAGCGGGGGGCCCTTAGGTGATACGCAGTATTTT. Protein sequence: CASSVVRTSGGPLGDTQYF.

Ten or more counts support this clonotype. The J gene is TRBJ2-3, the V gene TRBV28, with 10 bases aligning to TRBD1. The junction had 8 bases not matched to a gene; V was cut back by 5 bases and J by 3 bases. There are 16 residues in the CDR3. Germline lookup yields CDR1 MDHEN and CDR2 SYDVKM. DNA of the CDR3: TGTGCCAGCAGTCCTCCGGGACAGGGGTCGACAGATACGCAGTATTTT. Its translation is CASSPPGQGSTDTQYF.

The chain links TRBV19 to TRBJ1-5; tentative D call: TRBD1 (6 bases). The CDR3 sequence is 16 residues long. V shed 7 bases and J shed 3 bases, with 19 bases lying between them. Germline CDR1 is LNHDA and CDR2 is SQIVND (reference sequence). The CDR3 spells CASTKTRGQNNQPQHF. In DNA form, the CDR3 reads TGTGCCAGTACCAAAACAAGGGGACAAAACAATCAGCCCCAGCATTTT.

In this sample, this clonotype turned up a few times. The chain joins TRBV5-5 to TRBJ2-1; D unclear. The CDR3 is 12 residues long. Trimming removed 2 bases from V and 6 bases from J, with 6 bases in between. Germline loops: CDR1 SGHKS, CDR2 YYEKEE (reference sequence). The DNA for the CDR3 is TGTGCCAGCAGCTTTGGGTTCAATGAGCAGTTCTTC. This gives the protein CASSFGFNEQFF.

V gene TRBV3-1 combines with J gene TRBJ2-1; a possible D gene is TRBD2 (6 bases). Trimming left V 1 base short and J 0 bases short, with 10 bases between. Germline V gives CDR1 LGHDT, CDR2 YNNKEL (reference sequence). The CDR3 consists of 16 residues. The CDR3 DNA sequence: TGTGCCAGCAGCCAAGGGGGGACTGCCTCCTACAATGAGCAGTTCTTC. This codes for CASSQGGTASYNEQFF.

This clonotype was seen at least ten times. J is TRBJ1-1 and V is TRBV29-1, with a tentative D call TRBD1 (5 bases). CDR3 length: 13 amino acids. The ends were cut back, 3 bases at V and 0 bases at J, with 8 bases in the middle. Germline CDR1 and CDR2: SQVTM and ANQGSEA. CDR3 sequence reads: CSVEAGMNTEAFF. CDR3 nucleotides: TGCAGCGTTGAGGCAGGGATGAACACTGAAGCTTTCTTT.

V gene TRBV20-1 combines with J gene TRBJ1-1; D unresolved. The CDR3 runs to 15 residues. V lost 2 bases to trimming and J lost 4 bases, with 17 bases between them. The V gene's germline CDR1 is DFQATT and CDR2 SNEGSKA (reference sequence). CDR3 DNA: TGCAGTGCTAGACACCTCACTGAAATCAGCACTGAAGCTTTCTTT. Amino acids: CSARHLTEISTEAFF.